This T cell receptor beta chain was recorded in a study of OX40 agonist ivuxolimab in advanced cancers. For the wider study: The costimulatory receptor OX40 (CD134) was targeted by ivuxolimab, a fully human IgG2 agonistic monoclonal antibody. Intravenous ivuxolimab was administered to patients every 2 weeks at six dose levels: 0.01, 0.1, 0.3, 1.5, 3 and 10 mg/kg. Among the 52 dose-escalation patients, approximately 20 had hepatocellular carcinoma, roughly 15 melanoma, 9 renal cell carcinoma and 9 head and neck cancer. In the dose-escalation cohort, 82.7% of patients were male, and the mean age was around 60 years, with a range of 23 to 79. Prior anti-PD-1, anti-PD-L1 or anti-CTLA-4 therapy was permitted, and checkpoint inhibitors had been received by under 50% of dose-escalation patients. Three dose-escalation patients achieved partial responses, one with hepatocellular carcinoma and two with cutaneous melanoma. Peripheral TCRbeta sequencing aimed to test whether ivuxolimab altered TCR sequence diversity and caused clonal T-cell expansion. The monotherapy dose-escalation portion (N of about 50 patients) of the phase I ivuxolimab trial is reported in the paper. Study-wide findings and limitations: Low levels of normalized T-cell clonal expansion were also seen in some patients who did not respond. Antigen specificity was not determined for the clonally expanded peripheral T cells. At doses of 0.1 to 3.0 mg/kg, clonal expansion of both CD4+ and CD8+ T cells in blood was seen between baseline and week 6. In the 0.1-3.0 mg/kg groups, partial responders had among the lowest normalized peripheral clonal expansion, particularly in CD8+ T cells. After ivuxolimab, CD8+ T cells had more expanded clones than CD4+ T cells on average.

The trial excluded patients who had a history of autoimmune disease or who were on systemic immunosuppression. Peripheral blood for TCR sequencing was collected from all dose cohorts at baseline, on cycle 4 day 1, and on cycle 7 day 1. Samples were obtained from an open-label, multicenter, first-in-human phase I dose-escalation trial of ivuxolimab. Adults with locally advanced or metastatic melanoma, renal cell, hepatocellular, or head and neck squamous cell carcinoma were enrolled in the trial. Before TCR sequencing, CD4+ and CD8+ T cells were separately sorted from peripheral blood. Genomic DNA was isolated from the sorted cells so that the TCRbeta CDR3 region could be sequenced. The immunoSEQ Assay was used for sequencing of TCRbeta CDR3 regions. TCRdb stores this immuneACCESS table with in-frame sequences only. Part of the clones is absent; in the studies checked, under half of the shortfall reflects unresolved V genes, and no reason is known for the rest. The sample table lists more than 45,000 clones, roughly 82% of them with a count of one. Around 3.6% of the sample rests with the top ten.

Spanning cysteine to phenylalanine, the CDR3 consists of 14 amino acids. Left in the record is the CDR3 DNA by itself, 42 bases read in frame from the first base. CDR1 and CDR2 are read off the germline V gene (reference sequence) as MNHEY and SMNVEV. V and J lose 4 bases and 6 bases, and a span of 13 bases separates them. Notes on this clone: Its antigen is currently not known. Base qualities are not recorded, but no much larger clone differs from it by a single base.

The sequence was obtained from an adult with an advanced solid tumor such as melanoma, head and neck, liver or kidney cancer. The V and J genes are TRBV27 and TRBJ2-1, with no D gene named confidently. The sequencing used CD4+ or CD8+ T cells sorted from blood, collected in a trial of the OX40 agonist ivuxolimab. The DNA reads as follows: TGTGCCAGCAGTTCCGGTGGGCCCAGCAATGAGCAGTTCTTC. Its protein is CASSSGGPSNEQFF.